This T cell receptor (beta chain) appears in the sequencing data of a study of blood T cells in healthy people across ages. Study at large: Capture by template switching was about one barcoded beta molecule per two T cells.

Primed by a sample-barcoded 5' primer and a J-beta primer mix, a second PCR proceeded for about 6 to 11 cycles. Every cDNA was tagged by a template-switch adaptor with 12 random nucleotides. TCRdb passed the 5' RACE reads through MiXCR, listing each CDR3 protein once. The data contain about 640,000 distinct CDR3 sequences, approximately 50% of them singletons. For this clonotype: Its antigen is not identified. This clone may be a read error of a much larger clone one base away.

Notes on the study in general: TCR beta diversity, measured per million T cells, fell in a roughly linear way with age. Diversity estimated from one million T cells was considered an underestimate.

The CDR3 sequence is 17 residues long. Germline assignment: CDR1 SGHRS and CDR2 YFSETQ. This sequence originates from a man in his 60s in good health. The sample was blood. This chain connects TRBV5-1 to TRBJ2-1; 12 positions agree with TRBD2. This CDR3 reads CASSGSSGGVSYNGQFF. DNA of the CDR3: TGCGCCAGCAGCGGATCTAGCGGGGGGGTATCCTACAATGGGCAGTTCTTC.